The sequence of this TCR beta chain was determined in a study of T-cell memory formation after mild COVID-19. The study's findings and limits: Among CD4+ contracting clones, most were CM and EM, and CD8+ ones EMRA. Whereas later expanders leaned CD4+, clones contracting day 15 to 85 showed a balanced CD4/CD8 makeup. Some clones that responded were present in memory (sampled pre-infection), which suggests cross-reactive memory joined.

Concerning this clonotype itself: As yet, its antigen is unknown.

The CDR3 extends over 15 amino acids. With 6 bases clipped from V and 2 bases from J, the junction kept 7 bases outside the gene matches. The germline CDR1 and CDR2 sequences are SNHLY and FYNNEI. Constant-segment primers and 5'RACE yielded cDNA libraries for TCR alpha and TCR beta, each carrying sample barcodes and UMIs. TCRdb reanalysed the 5' RACE reads using MiXCR and keeps one entry per CDR3 protein. The data show roughly 380,000 distinct CDR3 sequences, 28% seen once. Sequencing was done on a sample of PBMCs or a T cell subset sorted from them (not recorded which). This chain connects TRBV2 to TRBJ2-7; TRBD1 matches 10 bases. The receptor was derived from an adult woman who had mild COVID-19 (a few samples of this study predate the infection). Cell type and time point are not known. CDR3 DNA: TGTGCCAGCAGGGGGCAGGGACAGGGGACCTACGAGCAGTACTTC. Protein sequence: CASRGQGQGTYEQYF.